This TCR beta chain emerged from a study of cytomegalovirus exposure and HLA in healthy donors. Though nominally healthy at sampling, donors likely had unrecorded immune exposures. As regards this clone: Its antigen remains unknown.

The primer mix had 60 Vbeta and 13 Jbeta primers. Here immunoSEQ multiplex PCR was the method, and the copy in TCRdb shows in-frame clones only, minus some. The table shows 95,000 to 150,000 clones, with around 77% occurring only once. Study-wide findings and caveats: Several of the most significant clusters appeared linked to common viral pathogens, based on a later analysis. With further analysis later on, most CMV-associated TCR beta chains appeared HLA-restricted.

The length of the CDR3 is 16 residues. Germline-derived CDR1 and CDR2 are SEHNR and FQNEAQ (reference sequence). V shed 1 base and J 4 bases; nucleotides not matched to a gene: 2. This chain links TRBV7-9 with TRBJ2-1, with TRBD2 matching over 12 bases. The sample comprised PBMCs. This receptor was taken from a human donor in good health. CDR3 sequence reads: CASSLGGLAGYNEQFF. DNA for the CDR3: TGTGCCAGCAGCTTAGGAGGACTAGCGGGATACAATGAGCAGTTCTTC. The variable domain in full, with the rest retrieved from reference TRBV7-9 and TRBJ2-1, is DTGVSQNPRHKITKRGQNVTFRCDPISEHNRLYWYRQTLGQGPEFLTYFQNEAQLEKSRLLSDRFSAERPKGSFSTLEIQRTEQGDSAMYLCASSLGGLAGYNEQFFGPGTRLTVL.